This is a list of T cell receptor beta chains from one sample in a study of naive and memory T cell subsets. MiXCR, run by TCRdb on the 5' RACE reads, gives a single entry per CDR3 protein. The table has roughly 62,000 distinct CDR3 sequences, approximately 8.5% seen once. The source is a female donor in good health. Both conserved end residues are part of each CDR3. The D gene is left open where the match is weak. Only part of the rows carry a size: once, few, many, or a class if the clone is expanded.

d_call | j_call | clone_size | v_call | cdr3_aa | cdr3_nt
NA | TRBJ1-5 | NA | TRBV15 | CATSNREQPQHF | TGTGCCACGTCGAACAGGGAGCAGCCCCAGCATTTT
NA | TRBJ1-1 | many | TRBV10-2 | CASSEGRYTEAFF | TGCGCCAGCAGCGAGGGACGGTACACTGAAGCTTTCTTT
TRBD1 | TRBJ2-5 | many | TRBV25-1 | CASSVRTGTQATQYF | TGTGCCAGCAGTGTCCGGACAGGAACACAAGCGACCCAGTACTTC
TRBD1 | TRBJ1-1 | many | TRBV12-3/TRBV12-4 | CASSLAQGDTEAFF | TGTGCCAGCAGTTTAGCGCAGGGGGACACTGAAGCTTTCTTT
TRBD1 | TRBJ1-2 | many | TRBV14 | CASSPWTGTGDGYTF | TGTGCCAGCAGCCCCTGGACAGGAACCGGCGATGGCTACACCTTC
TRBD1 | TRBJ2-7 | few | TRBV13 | CASSPQQGWGNEQYF | TGTGCCAGCAGCCCCCAACAGGGGTGGGGTAACGAGCAGTACTTC
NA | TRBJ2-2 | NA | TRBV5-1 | CASSFASQVLAGELFF | TGCGCCAGCAGCTTCGCATCACAGGTTTTGGCCGGGGAGCTGTTTTTT
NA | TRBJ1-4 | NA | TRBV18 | CASSPEANEKLFF | TGTGCCAGCTCACCAGAGGCTAATGAAAAACTGTTTTTT
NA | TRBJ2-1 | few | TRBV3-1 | CASSHQVNEQFF | TGTGCCAGCAGCCACCAAGTCAATGAGCAGTTCTTC
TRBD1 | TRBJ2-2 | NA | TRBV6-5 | CASSSYTGVEGGELFF | TGTGCCAGCAGTTCGTATACAGGGGTAGAGGGCGGGGAGCTGTTTTTT
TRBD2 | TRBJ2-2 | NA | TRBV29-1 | CSATGGREDTGELFF | TGCAGCGCCACCGGCGGGCGGGAGGACACCGGGGAGCTGTTTTTT
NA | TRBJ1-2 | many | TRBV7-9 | CASSSSGGDGYTF | TGTGCCAGCAGCTCATCGGGGGGTGATGGCTACACCTTC
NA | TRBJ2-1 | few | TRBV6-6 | CASSYSGGGGEQFF | TGTGCCAGCAGTTACTCGGGAGGGGGCGGTGAGCAGTTCTTC
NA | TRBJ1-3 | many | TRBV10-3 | CAIRDTSGNTIYF | TGTGCCATCAGGGACACGTCCGGCAACACCATATATTTT
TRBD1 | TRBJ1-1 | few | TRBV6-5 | CASRTTGGSNTEAFF | TGTGCCAGCAGGACTACAGGGGGGTCGAACACTGAAGCTTTCTTT
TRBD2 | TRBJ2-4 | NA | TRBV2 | CASRLGSGAANIQYF | TGTGCCAGCAGGCTTGGCAGCGGGGCCGCCAACATTCAGTACTTC
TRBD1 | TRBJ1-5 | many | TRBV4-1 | CASSQADRANQPQHF | TGCGCCAGCAGCCAAGCAGACAGGGCAAATCAGCCCCAGCATTTT
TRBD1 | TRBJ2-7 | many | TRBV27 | CASMIRTGFYEQYF | TGTGCCAGCATGATAAGGACAGGCTTCTACGAGCAGTACTTC
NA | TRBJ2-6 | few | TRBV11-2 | CASSLRQAGANVLTF | TGTGCCAGCAGCTTAAGGCAGGCTGGGGCCAACGTCCTGACTTTC
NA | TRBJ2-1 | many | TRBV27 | CASSPSPSNNEQFF | TGTGCCAGCAGTCCCTCTCCCTCGAACAATGAGCAGTTCTTC
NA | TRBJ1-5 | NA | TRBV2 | CASSETRSFQPQHF | TGTGCCAGCAGTGAAACCCGTTCTTTCCAGCCCCAGCATTTT
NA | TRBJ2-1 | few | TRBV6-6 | CASSYLSGIISSYNEQFF | TGTGCCAGCAGTTACCTCTCCGGGATTATAAGCTCCTACAATGAGCAGTTCTTC
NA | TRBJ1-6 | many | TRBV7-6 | CASSLAPPARETSPLHF | TGTGCCAGCAGCTTAGCCCCACCGGCCAGGGAGACCTCACCCCTCCACTTT
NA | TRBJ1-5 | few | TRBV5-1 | CASSPDGSNQPQHF | TGCGCCAGCAGCCCCGATGGGAGCAATCAGCCCCAGCATTTT
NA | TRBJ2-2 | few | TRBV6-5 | CASSPRKGNTGELFF | TGTGCCAGCAGTCCAAGGAAAGGAAACACCGGGGAGCTGTTTTTT
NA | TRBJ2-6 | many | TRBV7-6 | CASSSTYSGANVLTF | TGTGCCAGCAGCTCAACTTATTCTGGGGCCAACGTCCTGACTTTC
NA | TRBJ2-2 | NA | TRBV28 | CASRGVRGNTGELFF | TGTGCCAGCAGAGGAGTGAGGGGGAACACCGGGGAGCTGTTTTTT
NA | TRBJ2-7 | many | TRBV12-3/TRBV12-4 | CASSTPVLEQYF | TGTGCCAGCAGTACCCCTGTCCTTGAGCAGTACTTC
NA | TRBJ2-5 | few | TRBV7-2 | CAREFQETQYF | TGTGCCAGAGAATTCCAAGAGACCCAGTACTTC
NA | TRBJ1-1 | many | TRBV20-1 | CSAKPGHGRRTEAFF | TGCAGTGCTAAGCCGGGACACGGAAGGAGGACTGAAGCTTTCTTT
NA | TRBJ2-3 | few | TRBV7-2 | CASTELRDTQYF | TGTGCCAGCACCGAACTAAGGGATACGCAGTATTTT
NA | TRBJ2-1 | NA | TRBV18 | CASSPSRDEQFF | TGTGCCAGCTCACCTAGCAGAGACGAGCAGTTCTTC
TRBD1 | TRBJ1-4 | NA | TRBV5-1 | CASSFGQGDFNEKLFF | TGCGCCAGCAGCTTCGGACAGGGAGACTTTAATGAAAAACTGTTTTTT
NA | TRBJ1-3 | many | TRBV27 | CASSAGTSGNTIYF | TGTGCCAGCAGTGCCGGGACCTCTGGAAACACCATATATTTT
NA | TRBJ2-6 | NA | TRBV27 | CASSQGRAGANVLTF | TGTGCCAGCAGTCAGGGGAGGGCCGGGGCCAACGTCCTGACTTTC
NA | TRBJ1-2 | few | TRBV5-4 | CASSFDLNYGYTF | TGTGCCAGCAGCTTCGACCTTAACTATGGCTACACCTTC
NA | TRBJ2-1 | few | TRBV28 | CASKMTGRAYNEQFF | TGTGCCAGTAAAATGACAGGGAGGGCTTACAATGAGCAGTTCTTC